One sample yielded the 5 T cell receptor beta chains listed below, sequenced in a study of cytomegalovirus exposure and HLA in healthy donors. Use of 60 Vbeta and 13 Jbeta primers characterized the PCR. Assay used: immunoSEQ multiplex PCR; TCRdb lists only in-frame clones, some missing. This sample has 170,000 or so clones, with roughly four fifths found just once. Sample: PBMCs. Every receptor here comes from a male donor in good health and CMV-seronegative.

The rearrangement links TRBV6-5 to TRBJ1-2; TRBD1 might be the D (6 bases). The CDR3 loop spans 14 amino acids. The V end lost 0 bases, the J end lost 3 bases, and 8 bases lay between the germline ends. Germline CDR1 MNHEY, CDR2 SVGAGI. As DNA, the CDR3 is TGTGCCAGCAGTTACTCGCCAGGGGACTATGGCTACACCTTC. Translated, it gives CASSYSPGDYGYTF.

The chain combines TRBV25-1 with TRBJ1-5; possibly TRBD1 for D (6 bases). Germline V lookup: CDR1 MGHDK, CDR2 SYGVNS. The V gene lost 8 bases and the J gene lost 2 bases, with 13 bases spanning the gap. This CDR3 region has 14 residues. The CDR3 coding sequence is TGTGCCAGCGGGGTGGGGGGGCGCAATCAGCCCCAGCATTTT. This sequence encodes CASGVGGRNQPQHF. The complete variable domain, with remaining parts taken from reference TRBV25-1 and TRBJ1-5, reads EADIYQTPRYLVIGTGKKITLECSQTMGHDKMYWYQQDPGMELHLIHYSYGVNSTEKGDLSSESTVSRIRTEHFPLTLESARPSHTSQYLCASGVGGRNQPQHFGDGTRLSIL.

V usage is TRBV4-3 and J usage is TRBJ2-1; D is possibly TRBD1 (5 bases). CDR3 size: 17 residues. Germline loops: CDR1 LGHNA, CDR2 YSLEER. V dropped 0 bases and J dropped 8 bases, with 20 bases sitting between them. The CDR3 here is CASSQEVEDSPDDEQFF. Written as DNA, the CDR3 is TGCGCCAGCAGCCAAGAAGTTGAAGACAGTCCTGACGATGAGCAGTTCTTC.

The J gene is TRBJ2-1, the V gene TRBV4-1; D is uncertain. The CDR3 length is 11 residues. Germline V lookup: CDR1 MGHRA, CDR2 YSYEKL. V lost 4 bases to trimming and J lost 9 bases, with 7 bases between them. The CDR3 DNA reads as TGCGCCAGCAGCCCGCCAGGTGAGCAGTTCTTC. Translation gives CASSPPGEQFF.

The CDR3 loop reads CASSHELAGYTDTQYF. The CDR3 DNA reads as TGTGCCAGCAGTCACGAACTAGCGGGCTACACAGATACGCAGTATTTT. The chain links TRBV11-2 to TRBJ2-3; 9 bases map to TRBD2. The CDR3 extends over 16 amino acids. The germline CDR1 and CDR2 sequences are SGHAT and FQNNGV. The junction had 9 bases not matched to a gene; V was cut back by 6 bases and J by 2 bases.